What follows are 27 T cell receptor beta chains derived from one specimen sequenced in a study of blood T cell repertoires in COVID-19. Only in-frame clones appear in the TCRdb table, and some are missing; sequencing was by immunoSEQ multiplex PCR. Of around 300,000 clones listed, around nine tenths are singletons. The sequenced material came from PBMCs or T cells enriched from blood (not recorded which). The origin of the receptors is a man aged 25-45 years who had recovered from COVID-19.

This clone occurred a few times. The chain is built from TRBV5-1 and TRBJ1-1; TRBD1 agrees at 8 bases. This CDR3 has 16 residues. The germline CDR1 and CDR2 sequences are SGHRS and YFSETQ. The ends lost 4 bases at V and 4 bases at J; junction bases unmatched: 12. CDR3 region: CASSPLAGTGGTEAFF. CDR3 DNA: TGCGCCAGCAGCCCCCTCGCGGGTACAGGGGGCACTGAAGCTTTCTTT.

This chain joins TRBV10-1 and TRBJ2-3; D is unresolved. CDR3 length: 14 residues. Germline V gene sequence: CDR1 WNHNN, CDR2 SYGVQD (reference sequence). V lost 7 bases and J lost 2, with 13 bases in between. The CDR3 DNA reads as TGCGCCAGCAATAATGGCATTTACACAGATACGCAGTATTTT. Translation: CASNNGIYTDTQYF.

Here the CDR3 reads CASSPGPTSGAPYEQYF. The CDR3 coding sequence is TGCGCCAGCAGCCCGGGGCCGACTAGCGGGGCCCCCTACGAGCAGTACTTC. The rearrangement uses TRBV5-1 and TRBJ2-7, with 11 bases matching TRBD2. The J segment lost 2 bases and the V segment lost 4 bases, leaving 11 bases of the junction unmatched. This CDR3 is 17 amino acids long. Germline loops: CDR1 SGHRS, CDR2 YFSETQ.

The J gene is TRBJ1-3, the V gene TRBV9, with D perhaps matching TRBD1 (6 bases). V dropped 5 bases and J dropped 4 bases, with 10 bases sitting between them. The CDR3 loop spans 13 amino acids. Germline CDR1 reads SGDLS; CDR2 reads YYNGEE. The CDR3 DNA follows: TGTGCCAGCAGAGGGGGTGGGGGAAACACCATATATTTT. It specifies CASRGGGGNTIYF.

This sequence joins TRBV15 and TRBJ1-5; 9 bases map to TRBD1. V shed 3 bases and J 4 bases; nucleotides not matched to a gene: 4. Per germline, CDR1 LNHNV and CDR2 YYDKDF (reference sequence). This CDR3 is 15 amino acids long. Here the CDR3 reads CATSSPGTGNQPQHF. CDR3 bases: TGTGCCACCAGCAGTCCCGGGACAGGGAATCAGCCCCAGCATTTT.

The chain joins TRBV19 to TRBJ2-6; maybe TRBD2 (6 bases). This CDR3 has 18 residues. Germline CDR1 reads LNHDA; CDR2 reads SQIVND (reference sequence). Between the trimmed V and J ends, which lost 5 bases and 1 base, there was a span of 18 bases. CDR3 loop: CASSSIGTQNSGANVLTF. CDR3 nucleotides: TGTGCCAGTAGTTCCATCGGGACTCAAAATTCTGGGGCCAACGTCCTGACTTTC.

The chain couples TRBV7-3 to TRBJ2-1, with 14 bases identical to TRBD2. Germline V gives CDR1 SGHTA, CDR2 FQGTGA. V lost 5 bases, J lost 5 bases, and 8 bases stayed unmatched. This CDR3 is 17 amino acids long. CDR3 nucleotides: TGTGCCAGCAGCATCCGACTAGCGGGGGGGCCGGACAATGAGCAGTTCTTC. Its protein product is CASSIRLAGGPDNEQFF.

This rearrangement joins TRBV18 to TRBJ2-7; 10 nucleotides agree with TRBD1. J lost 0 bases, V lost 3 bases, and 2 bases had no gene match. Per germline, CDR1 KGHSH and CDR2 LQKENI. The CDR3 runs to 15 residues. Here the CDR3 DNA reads TGTGCCAGCTCACCGACAGGGGGCATCTCCTACGAGCAGTACTTC. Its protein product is CASSPTGGISYEQYF.

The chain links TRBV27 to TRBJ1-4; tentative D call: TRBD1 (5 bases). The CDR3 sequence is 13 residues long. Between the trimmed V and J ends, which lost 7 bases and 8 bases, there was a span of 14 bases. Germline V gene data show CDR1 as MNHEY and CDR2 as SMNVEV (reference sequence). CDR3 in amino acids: CASMGGITEKLFF. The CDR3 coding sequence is TGTGCCAGCATGGGGGGGATCACAGAAAAACTGTTTTTT.

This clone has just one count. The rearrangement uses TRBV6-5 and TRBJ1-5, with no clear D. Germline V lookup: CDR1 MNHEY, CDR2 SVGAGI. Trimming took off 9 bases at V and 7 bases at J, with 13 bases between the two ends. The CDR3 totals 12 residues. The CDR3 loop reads CASYTVGQPQHF. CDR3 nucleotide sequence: TGTGCCAGTTACACAGTAGGACAGCCCCAGCATTTT.

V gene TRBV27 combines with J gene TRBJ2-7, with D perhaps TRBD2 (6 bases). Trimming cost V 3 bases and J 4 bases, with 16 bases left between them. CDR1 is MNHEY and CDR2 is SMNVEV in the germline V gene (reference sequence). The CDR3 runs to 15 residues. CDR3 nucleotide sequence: TGTGCCAGCAGTTTCGCGCGGGGCCCGGGGTACGAGCAGTACTTC. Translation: CASSFARGPGYEQYF.

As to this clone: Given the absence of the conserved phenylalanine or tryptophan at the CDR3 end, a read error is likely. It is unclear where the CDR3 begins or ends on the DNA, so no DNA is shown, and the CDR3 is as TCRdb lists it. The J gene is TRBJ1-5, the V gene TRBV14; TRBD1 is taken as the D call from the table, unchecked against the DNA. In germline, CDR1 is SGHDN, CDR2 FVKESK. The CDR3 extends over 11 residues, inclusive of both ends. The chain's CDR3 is CASGRDRKPRV.

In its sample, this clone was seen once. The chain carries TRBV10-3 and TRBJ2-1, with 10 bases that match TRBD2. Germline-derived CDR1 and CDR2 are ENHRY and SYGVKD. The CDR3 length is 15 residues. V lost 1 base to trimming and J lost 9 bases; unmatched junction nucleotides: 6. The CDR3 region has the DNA TGTGCCATCAGTGAGTTGAGCGGGGGGGCGGGTGAGCAGTTCTTC. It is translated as CAISELSGGAGEQFF.

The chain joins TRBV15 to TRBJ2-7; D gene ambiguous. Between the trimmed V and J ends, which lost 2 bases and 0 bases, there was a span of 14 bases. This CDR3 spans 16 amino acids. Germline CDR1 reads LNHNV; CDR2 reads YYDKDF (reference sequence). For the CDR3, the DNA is TGTGCCACCAGCAGAAGGTACAGTAGTAGCTCCTACGAGCAGTACTTC. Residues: CATSRRYSSSSYEQYF.

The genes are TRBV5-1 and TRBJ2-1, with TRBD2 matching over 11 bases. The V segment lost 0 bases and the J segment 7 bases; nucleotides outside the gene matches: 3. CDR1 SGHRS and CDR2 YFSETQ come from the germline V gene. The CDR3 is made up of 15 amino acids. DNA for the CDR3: TGCGCCAGCAGCTTGGAGGCTAGCGGGGGGAATGAGCAGTTCTTC. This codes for CASSLEASGGNEQFF.

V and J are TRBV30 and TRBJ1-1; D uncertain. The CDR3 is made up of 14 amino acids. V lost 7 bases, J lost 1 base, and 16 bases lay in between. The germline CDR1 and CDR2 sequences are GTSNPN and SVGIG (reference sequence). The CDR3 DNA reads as TGTGCCTTGGATTTTGGGCAGAGGAACACTGAAGCTTTCTTT. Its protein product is CALDFGQRNTEAFF. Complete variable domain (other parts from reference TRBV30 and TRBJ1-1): SQTIHQWPATLVQPVGSPLSLECTVEGTSNPNLYWYRQAAGRGLQLLFYSVGIGQISSEVPQNLSASRPQDRQFILSSKKLLLSDSGFYLCALDFGQRNTEAFFGQGTRLTVV.

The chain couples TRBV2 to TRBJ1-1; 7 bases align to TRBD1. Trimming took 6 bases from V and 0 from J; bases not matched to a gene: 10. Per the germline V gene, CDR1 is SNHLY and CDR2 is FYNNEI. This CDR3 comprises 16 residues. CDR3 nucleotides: TGTGCCAGCAGCGACAGGGACGCGCGAGTGAACACTGAAGCTTTCTTT. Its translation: CASSDRDARVNTEAFF.

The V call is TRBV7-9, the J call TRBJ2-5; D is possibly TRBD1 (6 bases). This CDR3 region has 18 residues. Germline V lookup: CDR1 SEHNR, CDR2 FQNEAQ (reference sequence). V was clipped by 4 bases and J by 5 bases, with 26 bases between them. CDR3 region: CASSSRKLNRVPGETQYF. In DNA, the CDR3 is TGTGCCAGCAGCTCGCGGAAACTGAACAGGGTTCCGGGGGAGACCCAGTACTTC.

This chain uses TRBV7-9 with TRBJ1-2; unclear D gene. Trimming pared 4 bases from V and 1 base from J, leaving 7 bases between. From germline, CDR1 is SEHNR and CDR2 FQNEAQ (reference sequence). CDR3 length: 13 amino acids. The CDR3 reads CASSSSSNYGYTF. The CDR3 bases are TGTGCCAGCAGCTCCTCGAGTAACTATGGCTACACCTTC.

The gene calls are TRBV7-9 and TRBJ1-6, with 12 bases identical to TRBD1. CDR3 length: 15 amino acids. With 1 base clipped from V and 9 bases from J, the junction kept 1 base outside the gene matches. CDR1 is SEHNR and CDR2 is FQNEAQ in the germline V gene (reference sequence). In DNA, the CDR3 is TGTGCCAGCAGCTTAGGGGGACAGGGGGCTTCACCCCTCCACTTT. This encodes CASSLGGQGASPLHF. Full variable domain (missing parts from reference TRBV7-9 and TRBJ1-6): DTGVSQNPRHKITKRGQNVTFRCDPISEHNRLYWYRQTLGQGPEFLTYFQNEAQLEKSRLLSDRFSAERPKGSFSTLEIQRTEQGDSAMYLCASSLGGQGASPLHFGNGTRLTVT.

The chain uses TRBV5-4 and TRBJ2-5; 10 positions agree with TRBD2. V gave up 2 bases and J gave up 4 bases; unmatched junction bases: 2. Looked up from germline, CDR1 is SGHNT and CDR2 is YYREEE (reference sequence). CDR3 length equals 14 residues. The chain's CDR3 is CASSLAGGLETQYF. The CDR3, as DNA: TGTGCCAGCAGCTTAGCGGGGGGGTTAGAGACCCAGTACTTC. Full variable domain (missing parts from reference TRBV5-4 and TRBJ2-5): ETGVTQSPTHLIKTRGQQVTLRCSSQSGHNTVSWYQQALGQGPQFIFQYYREEENGRGNFPPRFSGLQFPNYSSELNVNALELDDSALYLCASSLAGGLETQYFGPGTRLLVL.

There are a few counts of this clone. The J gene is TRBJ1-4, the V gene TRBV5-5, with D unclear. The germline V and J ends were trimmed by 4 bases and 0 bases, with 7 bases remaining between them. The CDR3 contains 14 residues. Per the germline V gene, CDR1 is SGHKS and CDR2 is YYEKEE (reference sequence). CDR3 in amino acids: CASSPYATNEKLFF. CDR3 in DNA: TGTGCCAGCAGCCCCTATGCAACTAATGAAAAACTGTTTTTT.

CDR3 loop: CASSSRPLEGFYSNQPQHF. Written as DNA, the CDR3 is TGTGCCAGTAGTTCTCGGCCACTGGAGGGGTTTTATAGCAATCAGCCCCAGCATTTT. V usage is TRBV19 and J usage is TRBJ1-5; D possibly corresponds to TRBD1 (5 bases). The length of the CDR3 is 19 residues. Between the trimmed V and J ends, which lost 5 bases and 0 bases, there was a span of 23 bases. Germline-derived CDR1 and CDR2 are LNHDA and SQIVND (reference sequence).

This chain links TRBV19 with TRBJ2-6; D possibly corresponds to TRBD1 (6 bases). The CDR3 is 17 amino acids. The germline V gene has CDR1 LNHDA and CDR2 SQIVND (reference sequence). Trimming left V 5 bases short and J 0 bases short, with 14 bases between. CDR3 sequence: CASSSGRGPSGANVLTF. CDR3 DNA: TGTGCCAGTAGTTCGGGCAGGGGCCCCTCTGGGGCCAACGTCCTGACTTTC.

CDR3 residues: CASSLAARDRVSEAFF. In DNA, the CDR3 is TGCGCCAGCAGCTTGGCCGCCCGGGACAGGGTTTCTGAAGCTTTCTTT. The chain uses TRBV5-1 and TRBJ1-1; 9 nucleotides match TRBD1. With 0 bases clipped from V and 6 bases from J, the junction kept 9 bases outside the gene matches. This CDR3 has 16 amino acids. Germline V gives CDR1 SGHRS, CDR2 YFSETQ.

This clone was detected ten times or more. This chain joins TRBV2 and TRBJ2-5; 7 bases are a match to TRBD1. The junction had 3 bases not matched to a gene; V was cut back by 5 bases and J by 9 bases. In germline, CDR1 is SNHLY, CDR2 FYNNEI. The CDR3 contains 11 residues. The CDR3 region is CASSTTGAQYF. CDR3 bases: TGTGCCAGCAGTACCACAGGGGCCCAGTACTTC.

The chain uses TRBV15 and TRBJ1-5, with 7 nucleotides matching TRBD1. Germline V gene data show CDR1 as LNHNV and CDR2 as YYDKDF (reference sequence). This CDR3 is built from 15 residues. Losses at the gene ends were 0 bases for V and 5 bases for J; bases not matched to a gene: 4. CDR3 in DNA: TGTGCCACCAGCAGAGATCCAGGGGGGCATCAGCCCCAGCATTTT. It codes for CATSRDPGGHQPQHF.